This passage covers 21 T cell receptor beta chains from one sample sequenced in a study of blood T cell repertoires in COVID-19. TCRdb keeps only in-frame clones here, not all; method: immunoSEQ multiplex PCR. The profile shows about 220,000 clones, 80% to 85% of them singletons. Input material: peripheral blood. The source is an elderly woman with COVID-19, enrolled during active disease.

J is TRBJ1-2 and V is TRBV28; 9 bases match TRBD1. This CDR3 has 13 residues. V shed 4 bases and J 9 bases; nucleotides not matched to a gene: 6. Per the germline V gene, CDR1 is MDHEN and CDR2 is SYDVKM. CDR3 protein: CASSSGTGTSYTF. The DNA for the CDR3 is TGTGCCAGCAGTTCCGGGACAGGGACGAGCTACACCTTC.

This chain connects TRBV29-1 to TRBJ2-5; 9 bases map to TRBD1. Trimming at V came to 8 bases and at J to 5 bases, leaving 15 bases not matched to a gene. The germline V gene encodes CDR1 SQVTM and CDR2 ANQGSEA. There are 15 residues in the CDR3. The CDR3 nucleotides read TGCAGCCCTCCCCGGGGACAGGGTGTAAGGGAGACCCAGTACTTC. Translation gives CSPPRGQGVRETQYF.

In nucleotides, the CDR3 is TGTGCCAGTAGCAGGGACAGATACAATCAGCCCCAGCATTTT. This codes for CASSRDRYNQPQHF. The chain combines TRBV19 with TRBJ1-5, with TRBD1 matching over 7 bases. Germline V gene data show CDR1 as LNHDA and CDR2 as SQIVND (reference sequence). Unmatched junction bases numbered 5, after V lost 6 bases and J lost 3 bases. The CDR3 length is 14 residues.

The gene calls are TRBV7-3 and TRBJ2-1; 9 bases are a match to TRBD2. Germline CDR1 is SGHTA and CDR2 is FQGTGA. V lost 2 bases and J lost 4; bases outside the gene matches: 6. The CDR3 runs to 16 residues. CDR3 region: CASSLYSSGVYNEQFF. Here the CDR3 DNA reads TGTGCCAGCAGCTTATACTCTAGCGGGGTGTACAATGAGCAGTTCTTC.

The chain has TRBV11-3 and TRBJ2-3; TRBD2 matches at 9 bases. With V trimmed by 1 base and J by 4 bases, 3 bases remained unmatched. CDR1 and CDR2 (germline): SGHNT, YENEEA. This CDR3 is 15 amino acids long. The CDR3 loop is CASSLGGRAPDTQYF. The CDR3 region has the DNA TGTGCCAGCAGCTTAGGCGGGAGGGCCCCAGATACGCAGTATTTT.

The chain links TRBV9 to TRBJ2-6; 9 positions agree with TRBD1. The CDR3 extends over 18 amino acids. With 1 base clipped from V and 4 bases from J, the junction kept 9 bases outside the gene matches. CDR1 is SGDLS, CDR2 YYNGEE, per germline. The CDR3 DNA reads TGTGCCAGCAGCGTACACCGGGACAGGGTAAGAGGGGCCAACGTCCTGACTTTC. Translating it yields CASSVHRDRVRGANVLTF.

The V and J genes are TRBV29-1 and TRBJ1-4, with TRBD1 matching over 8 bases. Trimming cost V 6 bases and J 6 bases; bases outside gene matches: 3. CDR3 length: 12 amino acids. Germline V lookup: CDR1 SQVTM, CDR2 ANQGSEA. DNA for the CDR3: TGCAGCGTACAGGGGGGGGATGAAAAACTGTTTTTT. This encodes CSVQGGDEKLFF.

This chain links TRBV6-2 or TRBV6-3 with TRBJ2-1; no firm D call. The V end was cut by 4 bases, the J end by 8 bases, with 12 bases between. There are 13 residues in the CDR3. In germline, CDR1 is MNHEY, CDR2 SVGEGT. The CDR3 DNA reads TGTGCCAGCAGTTTCCGGTCCGCCTATGAGCAGTTCTTC. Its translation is CASSFRSAYEQFF.

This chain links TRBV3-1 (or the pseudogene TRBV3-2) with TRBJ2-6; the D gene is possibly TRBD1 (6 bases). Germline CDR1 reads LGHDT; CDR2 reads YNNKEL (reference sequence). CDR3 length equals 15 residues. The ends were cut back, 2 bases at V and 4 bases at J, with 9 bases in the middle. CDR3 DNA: TGTGCCAGCAGCCAACAGGGGACAGGGGCCAACGTCCTGACTTTC. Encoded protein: CASSQQGTGANVLTF.

Here the CDR3 DNA reads TGTGCCAGCACCAGAGGACAGGGAGGTGGCTACACCTTC. Its translation: CASTRGQGGGYTF. The chain links TRBV7-2 to TRBJ1-2; 8 nucleotides align to TRBD1. Germline V gene lookup returns CDR1 SGHTA and CDR2 FQGNSA. The CDR3 loop spans 13 amino acids. Trimming cost V 7 bases and J 7 bases; bases outside gene matches: 8.

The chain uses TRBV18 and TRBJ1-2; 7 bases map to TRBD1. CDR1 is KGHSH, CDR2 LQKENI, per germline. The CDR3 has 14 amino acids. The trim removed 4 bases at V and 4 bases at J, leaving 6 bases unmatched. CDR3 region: CASSQGARGYGYTF. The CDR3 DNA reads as TGTGCCAGCTCACAGGGGGCGCGTGGCTATGGCTACACCTTC. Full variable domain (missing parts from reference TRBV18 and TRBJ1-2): NAGVMQNPRHLVRRRGQEARLRCSPMKGHSHVYWYRQLPEEGLKFMVYLQKENIIDESGMPKERFSAEFPKEGPSILRIQQVVRGDSAAYFCASSQGARGYGYTFGSGTRLTVV.

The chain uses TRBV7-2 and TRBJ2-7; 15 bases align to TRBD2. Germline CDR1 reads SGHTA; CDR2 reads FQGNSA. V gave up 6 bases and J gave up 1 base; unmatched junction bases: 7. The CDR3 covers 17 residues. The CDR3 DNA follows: TGTGCCAGCAGTCCAAGGACTAGCGGGAGGGGGTCCTACGAGCAGTACTTC. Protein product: CASSPRTSGRGSYEQYF. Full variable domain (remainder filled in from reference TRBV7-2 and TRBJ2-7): GAGVSQSPSNKVTEKGKDVELRCDPISGHTALYWYRQSLGQGLEFLIYFQGNSAPDKSGLPSDRFSAERTGGSVSTLTIQRTQQEDSAVYLCASSPRTSGRGSYEQYFGPGTRLTVT.

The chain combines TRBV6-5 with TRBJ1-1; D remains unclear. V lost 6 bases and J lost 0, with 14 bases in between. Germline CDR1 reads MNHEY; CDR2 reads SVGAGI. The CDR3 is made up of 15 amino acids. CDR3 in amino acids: CASRRRESMNTEAFF. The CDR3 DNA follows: TGTGCCAGCAGAAGACGGGAATCCATGAACACTGAAGCTTTCTTT.

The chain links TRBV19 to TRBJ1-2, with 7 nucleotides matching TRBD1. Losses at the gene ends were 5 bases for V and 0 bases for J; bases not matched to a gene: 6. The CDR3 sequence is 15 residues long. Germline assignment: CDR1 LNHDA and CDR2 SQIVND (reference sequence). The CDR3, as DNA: TGTGCCAGTAGTGCGAGACAGGGACCTAACTATGGCTACACCTTC. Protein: CASSARQGPNYGYTF.

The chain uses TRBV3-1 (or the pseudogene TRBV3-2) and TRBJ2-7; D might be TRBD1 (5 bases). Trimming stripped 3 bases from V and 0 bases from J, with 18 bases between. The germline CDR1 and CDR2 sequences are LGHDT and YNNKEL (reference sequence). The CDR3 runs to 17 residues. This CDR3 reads CASSQTFRFRASYEQYF. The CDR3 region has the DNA TGTGCCAGCAGCCAGACTTTTCGGTTCAGGGCCTCCTACGAGCAGTACTTC.

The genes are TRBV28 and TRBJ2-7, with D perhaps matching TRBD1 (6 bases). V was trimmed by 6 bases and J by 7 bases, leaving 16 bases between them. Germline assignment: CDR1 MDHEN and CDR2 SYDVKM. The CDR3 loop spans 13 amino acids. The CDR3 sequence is CASRSPGQGEQYF. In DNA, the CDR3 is TGTGCCAGCAGGTCTCCGGGACAAGGGGAGCAGTACTTC.

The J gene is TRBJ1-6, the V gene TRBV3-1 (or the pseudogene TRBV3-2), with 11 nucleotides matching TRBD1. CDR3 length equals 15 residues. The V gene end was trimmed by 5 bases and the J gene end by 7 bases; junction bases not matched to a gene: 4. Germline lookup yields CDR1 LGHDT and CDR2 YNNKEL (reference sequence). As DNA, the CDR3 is TGTGCCAGCAGCTTTGGACAGGGGGCGAATTCACCCCTCCACTTT. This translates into CASSFGQGANSPLHF.

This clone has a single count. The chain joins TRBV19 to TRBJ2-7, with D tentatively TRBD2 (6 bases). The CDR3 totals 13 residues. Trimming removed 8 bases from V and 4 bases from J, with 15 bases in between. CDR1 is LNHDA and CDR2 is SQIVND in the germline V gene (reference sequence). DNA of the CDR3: TGTGCCAGTTCGGGACTCGGTGGATACGAGCAGTACTTC. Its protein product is CASSGLGGYEQYF.

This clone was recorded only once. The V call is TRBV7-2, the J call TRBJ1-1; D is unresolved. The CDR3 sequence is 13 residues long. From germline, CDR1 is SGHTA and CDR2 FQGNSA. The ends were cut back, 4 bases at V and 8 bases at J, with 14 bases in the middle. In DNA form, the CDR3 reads TGTGCCAGCAGCTCGAGCCCGCCTGTAGAAGCTTTCTTT. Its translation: CASSSSPPVEAFF.

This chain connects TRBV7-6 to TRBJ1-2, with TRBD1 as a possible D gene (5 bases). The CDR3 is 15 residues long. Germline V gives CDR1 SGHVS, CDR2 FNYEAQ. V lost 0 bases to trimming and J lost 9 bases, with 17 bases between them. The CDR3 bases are TGTGCCAGCAGCTTAGCTCGGTCAGGGCTATGGAGCTACACCTTC. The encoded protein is CASSLARSGLWSYTF.

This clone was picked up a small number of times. The CDR3 reads CASSLGDRGEVATNEKLFF. The CDR3 DNA is TGCGCCAGCAGCTTGGGGGACAGGGGCGAAGTTGCAACTAATGAAAAACTGTTTTTT. This chain joins TRBV5-1 and TRBJ1-4, with 10 bases fitting TRBD1. Germline V gene lookup returns CDR1 SGHRS and CDR2 YFSETQ. The V segment lost 0 bases and the J segment 0 bases; nucleotides outside the gene matches: 8. The CDR3 contains 19 residues.